This T cell receptor (beta chain) was sequenced in a study of blood T cell repertoires in COVID-19. Study context: Some COVID-19 samples were acute and others convalescent; all came from the United States, Italy and Spain.

Cohort placement rested on clinical history that participants reported themselves. CDR3 length equals 12 residues. The germline V gene encodes CDR1 LGHDT and CDR2 YNNKEL (reference sequence). Trimming stripped 2 bases from V and 8 bases from J, with 9 bases between. Here immunoSEQ multiplex PCR was the method, and the copy in TCRdb shows in-frame clones only, minus some. The table records 160,000 or so clones, 75% to 85% of them present only once. This TCR derives from a woman in her sixties who had recovered from COVID-19. The V and J genes are TRBV3-1 (or the pseudogene TRBV3-2) and TRBJ1-2; tentatively, D is TRBD1 (6 bases). The sequenced sample consisted of PBMCs or T cells enriched from blood (not recorded which). The CDR3 is CASSQYRVGYTF. CDR3 sequence (DNA): TGTGCCAGCAGCCAATACAGGGTAGGCTACACCTTC.